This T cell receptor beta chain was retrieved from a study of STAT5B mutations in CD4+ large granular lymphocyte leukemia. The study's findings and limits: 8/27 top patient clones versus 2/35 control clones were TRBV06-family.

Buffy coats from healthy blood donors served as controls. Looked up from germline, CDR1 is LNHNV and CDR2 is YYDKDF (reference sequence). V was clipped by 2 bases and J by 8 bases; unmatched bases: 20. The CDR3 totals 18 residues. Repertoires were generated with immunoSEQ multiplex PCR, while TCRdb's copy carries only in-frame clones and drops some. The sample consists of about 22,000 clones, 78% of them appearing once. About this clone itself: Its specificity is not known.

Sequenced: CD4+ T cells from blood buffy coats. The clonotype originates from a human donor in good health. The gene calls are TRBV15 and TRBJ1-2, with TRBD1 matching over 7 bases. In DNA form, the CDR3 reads TGTGCCACCAGCAGATTACGACAGGGAGGCTTGGTTTCGAGCGGCTACACCTTC. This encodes CATSRLRQGGLVSSGYTF.